This TCR beta chain is drawn from a study of blood T cell repertoires in COVID-19. Study-wide background: The origin of the acute and convalescent COVID-19 samples was the United States, Italy and Spain. Sample material is recorded as cDNA or gDNA derived from T cells, B-cell-depleted T cells, or PBMCs.

Original processing notes: From reference gene primer amplification, estimates of nucleated cell counts were derived. The table came from immunoSEQ multiplex PCR; TCRdb's copy has only in-frame clones and leaves some out. The DNA gave D and trimming, while V, J and clone size come from that table. The sample records 650,000 to 800,000 clones, 80% to 90% being singletons. CDR3 size: 13 residues. Trimming removed 5 bases at V and 6 bases at J, with 11 bases between. Germline-derived CDR1 and CDR2 are SGHNT and YENEEA. The sample consisted of peripheral blood. The chain employs TRBV11-3 and TRBJ2-1, with D tentatively TRBD1 (6 bases). This TCR derives from a woman under 30 with acute or convalescent COVID-19. The CDR3 spells CASSTGHSNEQFF. DNA for the CDR3: TGTGCCAGCAGCACGGGACACTCCAATGAGCAGTTCTTC.